The T cell receptor beta chain described here comes from a study of human T cells and chemical hapten exposure. At the level of the study: The sensitizer, 2% DPC, was used on around 2 cm by around 2 cm of upper inner arm skin.

Germline V gives CDR1 SGHNT, CDR2 YYREEE (reference sequence). V was shortened by 5 bases and J by 0 bases, with 12 bases between the two germline ends. The CDR3 covers 15 residues. The time point: pre-sensitization, week 0. Treatment indicated: therapeutic diphenylcyclopropenone sensitization with weekly scalp DPC. Unfractionated whole blood served as the source for total RNA extraction. MiXCR was run by TCRdb on the RACE reads, yielding one entry per CDR3 protein. Counted here are about 50,000 distinct CDR3 sequences, approximately 9.6% occurring once; the ten biggest clones make up about 9.6%. Sequences were derived from whole blood, sampled in connection with sensitization to the hapten diphenylcyclopropenone (DPC). This clonotype was obtained from a woman in her 30s with alopecia areata. Some clones in this sample may be carry-over from other donors' samples. The chain is built from TRBV5-4 and TRBJ2-1; no clear D gene. The CDR3 sequence is CASRPGASSYNEQFF. The CDR3 DNA follows: TGTGCCAGCAGGCCGGGCGCTAGCTCCTACAATGAGCAGTTCTTC.